Detailed here is one T cell receptor beta chain. Its antigen is as yet unknown. A J-beta primer mix and a sample-barcoded 5' primer were used in a second PCR of roughly 6 to 11 cycles. TCRdb re-derived calls from the 5' RACE reads in MiXCR, one entry per CDR3 protein. The table has over a million distinct CDR3 sequences, about 42% seen once; the top ten hold more than 4%. Germline V gene lookup returns CDR1 LGHNA and CDR2 YSLEER. The CDR3 extends over 14 amino acids. The junction had 6 bases not matched to a gene; V was cut back by 4 bases and J by 6 bases. This entry comes from a study of blood T cells in healthy people across ages. Study-level results: Roughly linear declines in TCR beta diversity per million T cells occurred with age.

This clonotype was sampled from a woman aged 18-29 years in good health. The sequenced sample was blood. V usage is TRBV4-3 and J usage is TRBJ2-1; the match to TRBD2 covers 7 bases. This CDR3 reads CASSLVGGGNEQFF. CDR3 coding DNA: TGCGCCAGCAGCCTCGTCGGCGGGGGCAATGAGCAGTTCTTC.